This TCR beta chain was sequenced for a study of shared clonotypes between healthy human individuals. Execution of the assay was at deep level. Genomic DNA (from each subset) was split evenly across several immunoSEQ plates. Only in-frame clones appear in the TCRdb table, and some are missing; sequencing was by immunoSEQ multiplex PCR. The sample lists around 550,000 clones, 90% to 96% seen once, with 0.06% in the top ten. Deletions cut 4 bases from V and 6 bases from J, with 10 bases between. The CDR3 totals 12 residues. From germline, CDR1 is SQVTM and CDR2 ANQGSEA. The study's findings and limits: Some naive CD4 clonotypes, approximately 4.5%, turned up in common across several donors.

As regards this clone: The antigen is unknown.

The TCR originated in a woman under 40 in good health. The chain couples TRBV29-1 to TRBJ2-1; no definite D call. What was sequenced was naive CD4+ T cells sorted from blood. Subset given: CD45RA+ positively selected. CDR3 coding DNA: TGCAGCGTTGTATTAGCCCGCAATGAGCAGTTCTTC. Its protein is CSVVLARNEQFF.